This T cell receptor (beta chain) was observed in a study of T cells in Graves' hyperthyroidism and ophthalmopathy. Study results and caveats: Most expanded thyroid clonotypes above 0.001 also appeared in blood. For ophthalmopathy, model prediction preceded onset by a median 6.5 months.

This CDR3 contains 15 residues. From germline, CDR1 is SEHNR and CDR2 FQNEAQ (reference sequence). About this clonotype itself: The antigen is unknown. A much larger clone sits a single nucleotide away, making a read error possible.

Amplified TCR beta CDR3 regions derived from RNA transcripts. First-round RT-PCR with HTBI primers amplified the TCR CDR3 region. In TCRdb, the multiplex PCR reads were re-called with MiXCR into one record per CDR3 protein. There are roughly 840,000 distinct CDR3 sequences in the sample; 38% occur only once, and about 9% lies in the top ten. Absent ophthalmopathy progression within 18 months defined stable Graves' hyperthyroidism. Specimen: blood. The TCR was taken from a man between 18 and 35 years old with Graves' hyperthyroidism. The chain recombines TRBV7-9 with TRBJ1-4; 8 bases are shared with TRBD1. The CDR3 is CAGSITGGNDEKLFF. The CDR3 coding sequence is TGTGCCGGCAGCATAACAGGGGGAAACGATGAAAAACTGTTTTTT.